The rows below give T cell receptor beta chains drawn from one sample of a study of post-analysis software for immune sequencing data. TCRdb re-called the PCR reads with MiXCR, one entry per CDR3 protein. The repertoire holds about 150,000 distinct CDR3 sequences, with roughly 31% as singletons. The sequencing input was blood. These receptors all come from a girl under 18 with multiple sclerosis. CDR3s include the opening cysteine and the closing phenylalanine or tryptophan.

v_call,cdr3_aa
TRBV5-5,CASSTAGTAVYEQYF
TRBV12-3/TRBV12-4,CASSLGRETYEQYF
TRBV5-8,CASSSGLAGGERETQYF
TRBV30,CATLADRLTGYTF
TRBV12-3/TRBV12-4,CASSLAGVGVGTDTQYF
TRBV6-6,CASSYELAGGPYEQYF
TRBV28,CASSLWDYGYTF
TRBV6-2/TRBV6-3,CASSPGNQPQHF
TRBV15,CATSGRETGGQETQYF
TRBV7-6,CASSPGLAGGASETANTGELFF
TRBV7-2,CASSFYASYEQYF
TRBV10-3,CAGRGSGTWDTEAFF
TRBV15,CAASSRPPAYNSPLHF
TRBV10-3,CAISERTAYEQYF
TRBV7-9,CASSLVWGKTQYF
TRBV11-1,CASSLERDEQYF
TRBV5-5,CASSSTWTSGYYNEQFF
TRBV3-1,CASSPNNYGYTF
TRBV10-3,CAIRSTENANEQYF
TRBV28,CASSRGRNFPSYEQYF
TRBV15,CATSSRDRGNIQYF
TRBV6-6,CASSYTGVRTDTQYF
TRBV27,CASSLTGDYEQYF
TRBV27,CASSSRGSGANVLTF
TRBV3-1,CASSPSLAGNNEQFF
TRBV6-6,CASTAVGGYTF
TRBV4-1,CASSQPSGRNEQFF
TRBV9,CASSAGLAGSSYNEQFF
TRBV4-1,CASSQEEGNTEAFF
TRBV7-9,CASSLYIGDATEAFF
TRBV7-2,CASNLSRTSGRAGEQFF
TRBV6-2/TRBV6-3,CASSLRVDEQFF
TRBV10-3,CAISKTSTSYGYTF
TRBV7-6,CASSLDGTGGLNEQYF
TRBV9,CASSATSGGYTDTQYF
TRBV19,CASTETGGYGYTF
TRBV5-1,CASGDFGSYNEQFF
TRBV12-3/TRBV12-4,CASSLEGVWYGYTF
TRBV21-1,CASSTLSSSGKECEQYF
TRBV28,CASSSAAGSGNQPQHF
TRBV4-1,CASSQILAGTDTQYF
TRBV5-1,CASSSRQAGELGGTEAFF
TRBV20-1,CSLQRHDYGYTF
TRBV5-1,CASSLTEYTEAFF
TRBV27,CASGNFSGTTEAFF
TRBV12-3/TRBV12-4,CASSRTGGVYEQYF
TRBV7-6,CASSRRDSASTDTQYF
TRBV12-3/TRBV12-4,CASSFLAGMADTQYF
TRBV7-2,CASSLVPGRSRPYNEQFF
TRBV5-1,CASSLFRPNDGYTF
TRBV7-2,CASSLVGGSFDEQFF
TRBV12-3/TRBV12-4,CASSQFGGLSYEQYF
TRBV29-1,CSVVQGAYNEQFF
TRBV3-1,CASSLRGTRSPNERFF
TRBV6-5,CASSYGGQGGGYTF
TRBV30,CASSTANTGELFF
TRBV5-1,CASSLVVSGPNEQFF